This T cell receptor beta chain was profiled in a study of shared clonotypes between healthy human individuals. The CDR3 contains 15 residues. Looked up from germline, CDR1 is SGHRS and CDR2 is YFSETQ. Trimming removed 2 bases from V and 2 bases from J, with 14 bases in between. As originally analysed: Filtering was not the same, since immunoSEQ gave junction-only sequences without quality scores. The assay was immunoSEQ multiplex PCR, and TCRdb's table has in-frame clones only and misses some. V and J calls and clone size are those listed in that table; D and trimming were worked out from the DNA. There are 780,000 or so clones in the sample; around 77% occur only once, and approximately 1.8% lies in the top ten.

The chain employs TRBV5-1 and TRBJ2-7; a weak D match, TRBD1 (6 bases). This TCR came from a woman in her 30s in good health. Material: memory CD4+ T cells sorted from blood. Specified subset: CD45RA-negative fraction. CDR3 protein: CASSLTADSTYEQYF. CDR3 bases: TGCGCCAGCAGCTTAACGGCGGACAGCACCTACGAGCAGTACTTC.